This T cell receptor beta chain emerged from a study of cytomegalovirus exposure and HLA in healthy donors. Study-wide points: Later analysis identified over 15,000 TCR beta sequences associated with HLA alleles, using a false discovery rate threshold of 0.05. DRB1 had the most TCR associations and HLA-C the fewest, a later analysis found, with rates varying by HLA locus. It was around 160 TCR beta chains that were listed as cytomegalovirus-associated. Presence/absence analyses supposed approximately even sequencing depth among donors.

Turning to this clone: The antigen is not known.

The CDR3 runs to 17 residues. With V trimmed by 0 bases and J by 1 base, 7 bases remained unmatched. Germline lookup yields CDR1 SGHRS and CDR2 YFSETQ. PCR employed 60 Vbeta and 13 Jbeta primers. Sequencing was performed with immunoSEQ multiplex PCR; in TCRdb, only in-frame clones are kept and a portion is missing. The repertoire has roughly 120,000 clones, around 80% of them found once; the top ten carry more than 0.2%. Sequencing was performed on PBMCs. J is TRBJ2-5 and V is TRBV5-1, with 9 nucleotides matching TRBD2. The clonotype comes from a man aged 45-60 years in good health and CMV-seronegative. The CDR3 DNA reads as TGCGCCAGCAGCTTGGCGCGGGGGGGAGGGGCCCAAGAGACCCAGTACTTC. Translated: CASSLARGGGAQETQYF.